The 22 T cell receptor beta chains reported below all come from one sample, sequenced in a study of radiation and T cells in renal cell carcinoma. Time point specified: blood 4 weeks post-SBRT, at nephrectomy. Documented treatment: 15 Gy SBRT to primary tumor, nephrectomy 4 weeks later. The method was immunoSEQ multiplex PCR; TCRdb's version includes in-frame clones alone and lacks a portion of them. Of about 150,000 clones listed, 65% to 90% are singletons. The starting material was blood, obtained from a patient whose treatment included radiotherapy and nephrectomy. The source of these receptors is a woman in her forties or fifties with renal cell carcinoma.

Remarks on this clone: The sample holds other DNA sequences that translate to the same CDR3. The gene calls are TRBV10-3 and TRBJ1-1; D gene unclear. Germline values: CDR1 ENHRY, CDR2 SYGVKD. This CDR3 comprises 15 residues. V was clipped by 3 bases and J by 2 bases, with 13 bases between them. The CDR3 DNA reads TGTGCCATCAGTGATATGGCAGCACAAAACACTGAAGCTTTCTTT. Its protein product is CAISDMAAQNTEAFF.

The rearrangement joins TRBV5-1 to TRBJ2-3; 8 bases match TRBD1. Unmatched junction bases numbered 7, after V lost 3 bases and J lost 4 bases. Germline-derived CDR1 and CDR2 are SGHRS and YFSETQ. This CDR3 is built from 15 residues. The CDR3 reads CASSSRGRVADTQYF. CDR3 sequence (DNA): TGCGCCAGCAGCTCCAGGGGGCGTGTGGCAGATACGCAGTATTTT.

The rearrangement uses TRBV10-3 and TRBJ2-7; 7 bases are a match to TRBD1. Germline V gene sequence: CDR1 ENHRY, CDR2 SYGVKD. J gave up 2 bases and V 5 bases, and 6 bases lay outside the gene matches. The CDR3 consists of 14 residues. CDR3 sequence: CAISPGQMTYEQYF. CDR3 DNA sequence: TGTGCCATCAGTCCGGGACAGATGACCTACGAGCAGTACTTC.

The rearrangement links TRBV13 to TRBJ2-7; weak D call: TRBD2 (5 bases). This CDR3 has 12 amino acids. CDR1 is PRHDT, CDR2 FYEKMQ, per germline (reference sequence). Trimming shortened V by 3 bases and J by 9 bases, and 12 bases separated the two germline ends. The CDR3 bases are TGTGCCAGCAGCTTTCTGGGAGAAGGGCAGTACTTC. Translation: CASSFLGEGQYF.

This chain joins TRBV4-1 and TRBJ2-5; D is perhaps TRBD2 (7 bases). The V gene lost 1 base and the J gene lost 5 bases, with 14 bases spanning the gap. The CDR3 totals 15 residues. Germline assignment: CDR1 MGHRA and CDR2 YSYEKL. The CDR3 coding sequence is TGCGCCAGCAGCCAAGGGAGGGGGGGCTCGGAGACCCAGTACTTC. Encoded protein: CASSQGRGGSETQYF.

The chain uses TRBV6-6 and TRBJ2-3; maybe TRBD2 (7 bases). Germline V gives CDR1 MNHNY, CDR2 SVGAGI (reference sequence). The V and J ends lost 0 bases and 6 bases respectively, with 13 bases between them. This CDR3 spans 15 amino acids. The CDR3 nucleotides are TGTGCCAGCAGTTACTCCCAGGGGAGGGGGGATACGCAGTATTTT. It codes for CASSYSQGRGDTQYF.

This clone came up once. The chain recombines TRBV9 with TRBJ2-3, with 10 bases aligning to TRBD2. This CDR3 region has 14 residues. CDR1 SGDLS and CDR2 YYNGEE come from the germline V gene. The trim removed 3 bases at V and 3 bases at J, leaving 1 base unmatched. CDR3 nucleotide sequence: TGTGCCAGCAGCGAGACTAGCGGGACAGATACGCAGTATTTT. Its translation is CASSETSGTDTQYF. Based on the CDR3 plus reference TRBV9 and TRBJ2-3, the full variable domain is DSGVTQTPKHLITATGQRVTLRCSPRSGDLSVYWYQQSLDQGLQFLIQYYNGEERAKGNILERFSAQQFPDLHSELNLSSLELGDSALYFCASSETSGTDTQYFGPGTRLTVL.

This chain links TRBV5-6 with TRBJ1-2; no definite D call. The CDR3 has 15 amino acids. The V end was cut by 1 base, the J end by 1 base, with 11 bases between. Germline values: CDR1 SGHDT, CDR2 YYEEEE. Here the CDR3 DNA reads TGTGCCAGCAGCTTGCTGAGGGTTAGTAACTATGGCTACACCTTC. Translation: CASSLLRVSNYGYTF.

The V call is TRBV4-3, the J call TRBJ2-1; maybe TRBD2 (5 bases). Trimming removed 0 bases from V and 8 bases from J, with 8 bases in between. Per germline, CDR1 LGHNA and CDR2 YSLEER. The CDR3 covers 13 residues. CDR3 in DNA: TGCGCCAGCAGCCAAGATCGAGGGCATGAGCAGTTCTTC. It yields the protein CASSQDRGHEQFF.

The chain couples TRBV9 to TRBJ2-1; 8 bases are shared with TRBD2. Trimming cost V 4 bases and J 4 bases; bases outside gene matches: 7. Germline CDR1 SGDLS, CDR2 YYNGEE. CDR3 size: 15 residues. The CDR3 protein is CASSPRLAGYNEQFF. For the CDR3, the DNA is TGTGCCAGCAGCCCCCGATTAGCGGGATACAATGAGCAGTTCTTC.

CDR3 bases: TGTGCCAGCAGCAAGGGACAGGGAAACTATGGCTACACCTTC. Translating it yields CASSKGQGNYGYTF. This rearrangement joins TRBV9 to TRBJ1-2; 9 bases map to TRBD1. This CDR3 is 14 amino acids long. V shed 4 bases and J 2 bases; nucleotides not matched to a gene: 3. The germline CDR1 and CDR2 sequences are SGDLS and YYNGEE.

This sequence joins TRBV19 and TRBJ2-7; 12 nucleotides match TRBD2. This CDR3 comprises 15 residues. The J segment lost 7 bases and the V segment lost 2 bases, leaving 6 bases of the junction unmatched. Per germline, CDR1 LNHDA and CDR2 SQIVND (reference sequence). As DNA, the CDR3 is TGTGCCAGTAGTATATCGACTAGCGGGAGTGTTGAGCAGTACTTC. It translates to CASSISTSGSVEQYF.

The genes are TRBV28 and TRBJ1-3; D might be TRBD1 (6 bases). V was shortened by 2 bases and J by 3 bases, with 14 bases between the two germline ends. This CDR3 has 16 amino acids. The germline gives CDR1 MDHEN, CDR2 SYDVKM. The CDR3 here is CASSLPGDLGGNTIYF. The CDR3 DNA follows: TGTGCCAGCAGTTTACCAGGGGACCTGGGTGGAAACACCATATATTTT. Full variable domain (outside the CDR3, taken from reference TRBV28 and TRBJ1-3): DVKVTQSSRYLVKRTGEKVFLECVQDMDHENMFWYRQDPGLGLRLIYFSYDVKMKEKGDIPEGYSVSREKKERFSLILESASTNQTSMYLCASSLPGDLGGNTIYFGEGSWLTVV.

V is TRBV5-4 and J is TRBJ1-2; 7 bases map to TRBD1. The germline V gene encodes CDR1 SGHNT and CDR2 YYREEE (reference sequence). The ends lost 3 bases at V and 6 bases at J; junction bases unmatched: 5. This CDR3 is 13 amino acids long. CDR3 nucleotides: TGTGCCAGCAGCTACACAGGGGCGGATGGCTACACCTTC. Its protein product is CASSYTGADGYTF.

This chain's CDR3 is CASSSDFALETQYF. The CDR3 DNA is TGTGCCAGCAGTTCGGACTTTGCGCTGGAGACCCAGTACTTC. The gene calls are TRBV27 and TRBJ2-5, with a tentative D call TRBD2 (5 bases). V lost 4 bases and J 5 bases, leaving 14 bases between the germline ends. This CDR3 is 14 amino acids long. Germline V gives CDR1 MNHEY, CDR2 SMNVEV (reference sequence).

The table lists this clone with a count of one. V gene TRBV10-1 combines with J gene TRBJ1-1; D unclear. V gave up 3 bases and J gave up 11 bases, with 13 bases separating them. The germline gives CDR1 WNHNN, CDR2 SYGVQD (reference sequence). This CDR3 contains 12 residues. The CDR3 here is CASSEELGIAFF. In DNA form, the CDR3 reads TGCGCCAGCAGTGAAGAACTGGGGATTGCTTTCTTT.

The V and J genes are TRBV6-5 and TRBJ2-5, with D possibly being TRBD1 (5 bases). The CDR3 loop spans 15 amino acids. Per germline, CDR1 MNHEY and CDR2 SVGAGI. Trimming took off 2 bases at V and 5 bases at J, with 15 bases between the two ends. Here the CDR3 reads CASSYVGQGVETQYF. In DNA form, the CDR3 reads TGTGCCAGCAGTTACGTTGGGCAGGGTGTGGAGACCCAGTACTTC.

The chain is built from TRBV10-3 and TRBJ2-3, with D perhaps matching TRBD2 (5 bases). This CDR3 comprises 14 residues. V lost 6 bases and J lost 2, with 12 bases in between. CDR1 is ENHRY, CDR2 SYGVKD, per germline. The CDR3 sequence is CAIRGGLLTDTQYF. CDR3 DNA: TGTGCCATCAGGGGCGGACTGCTCACAGATACGCAGTATTTT.

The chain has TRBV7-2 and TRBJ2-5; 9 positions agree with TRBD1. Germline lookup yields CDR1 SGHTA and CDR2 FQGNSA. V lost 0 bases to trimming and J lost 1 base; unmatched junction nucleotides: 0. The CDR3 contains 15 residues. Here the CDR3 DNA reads TGTGCCAGCAGCTTAGCGGGACAGGGCCAAGAGACCCAGTACTTC. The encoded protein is CASSLAGQGQETQYF.

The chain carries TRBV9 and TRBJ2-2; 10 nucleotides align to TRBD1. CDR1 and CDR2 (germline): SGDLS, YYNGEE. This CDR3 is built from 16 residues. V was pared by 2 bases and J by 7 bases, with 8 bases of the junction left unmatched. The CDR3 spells CASSVSGTGVIGELFF. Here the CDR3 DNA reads TGTGCCAGCAGCGTGTCCGGGACAGGGGTTATCGGGGAGCTGTTTTTT.

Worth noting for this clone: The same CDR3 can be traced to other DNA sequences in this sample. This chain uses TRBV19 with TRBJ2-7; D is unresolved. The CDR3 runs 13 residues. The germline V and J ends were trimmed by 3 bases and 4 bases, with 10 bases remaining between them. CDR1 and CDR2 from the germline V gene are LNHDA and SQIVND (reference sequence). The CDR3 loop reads CASSIGLVYEQYF. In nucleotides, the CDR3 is TGTGCCAGTAGTATCGGGCTGGTTTACGAGCAGTACTTC.

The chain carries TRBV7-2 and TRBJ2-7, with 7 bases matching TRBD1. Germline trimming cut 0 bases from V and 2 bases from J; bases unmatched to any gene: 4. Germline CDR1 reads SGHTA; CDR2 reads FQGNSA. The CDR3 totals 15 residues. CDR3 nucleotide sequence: TGTGCCAGCAGCTTAGCCACAGGGGATCCCTACGAGCAGTACTTC. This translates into CASSLATGDPYEQYF.